The clone carrying this T cell receptor (beta chain) has ten or more counts. Antigen unknown. The data are from a study of neurological immune-mediated disorders. Each TCR transcript was tagged with a 10-nucleotide random UMI during 5'RACE. In TCRdb, the 5' RACE reads were re-called with MiXCR into one record per CDR3 protein. This sample yields 40,000 to 55,000 distinct CDR3 sequences, of which approximately 3% are seen a single time; around 15% belongs to the top ten. This CDR3 comprises 18 residues. Whole-study findings and limits: Because no CDR3 amino acid sequences were shared across subjects by expanded clones, private repertoires were suggested in all groups. Phylogenetic grouping assigned the repertoires of 18 of 34 multiple sclerosis patients to a single cluster of related CDR3 sequences. This cluster may be a repertoire-level signature.

The J gene is TRBJ2-1, the V gene TRBV21-1; the D call TRBD1 from the table was never checked on the DNA. TRBV21-1 has pseudogene status. Sample: PBMCs. This TCR was sampled from a woman aged 50 to 65 with multiple sclerosis. The CDR3 region has the DNA TGTGCCAGCAGCAAACCCTCAAACAGGGGATGCCCCTACAATGAGCAGTTCTTC. Translation: CASSKPSNRGCPYNEQFF.